A selection of T cell receptor beta chains follows, all from one sample in a study of T cell changes during pregnancy in multiple sclerosis. Clones were sequenced by immunoSEQ multiplex PCR, and TCRdb holds only the in-frame ones, with some missing. The table includes approximately 60,000 clones, about 90% detected once. The sequenced sample was peripheral blood, obtained in the third trimester of pregnancy. These receptors all stem from a female donor in good health, enrolled as a control in a pregnancy study. Each CDR3 is given with its conserved first and last residue. The order of the fields is V gene, D gene, clone size, J gene, CDR3 protein, CDR3 DNA. The D gene is left open where the match is weak. The size entry is marked missing in some rows and otherwise reads once, few, many or a size class.

V: TRBV18; D: TRBD1; size: -; J: TRBJ1-1; CDR3: CASSPRGLVNTEAFF; DNA: TGTGCCAGCTCACCCAGGGGGCTGGTGAACACTGAAGCTTTCTTT
V: TRBV7-6; D: -; size: -; J: TRBJ2-5; CDR3: CASSLVPGGLGQETQYF; DNA: TGTGCCAGCAGCTTAGTCCCAGGGGGGTTGGGACAAGAGACCCAGTACTTC
V: TRBV12-5; D: -; size: -; J: TRBJ1-5; CDR3: CASGFAGGNQPQHF; DNA: TGTGCTAGTGGTTTCGCCGGGGGCAATCAGCCCCAGCATTTT
V: TRBV7-2; D: -; size: -; J: TRBJ2-5; CDR3: CASTGGQGTGETQYF; DNA: TGTGCCAGCACTGGGGGCCAGGGCACGGGAGAGACCCAGTACTTC
V: TRBV5-4; D: -; size: few; J: TRBJ1-2; CDR3: CASSTRGRGNYGYTF; DNA: TGTGCCAGCAGCACGAGAGGCCGGGGTAACTATGGCTACACCTTC
V: TRBV6-5; D: -; size: -; J: TRBJ2-2; CDR3: CASSSGIAGELFF; DNA: TGTGCCAGCAGTTCAGGGATCGCCGGGGAGCTGTTTTTT
V: TRBV5-1; D: TRBD2; size: -; J: TRBJ2-5; CDR3: CASSGGRSQETQYF; DNA: TGCGCCAGCAGTGGCGGGAGATCCCAAGAGACCCAGTACTTC
V: TRBV6-6; D: -; size: -; J: TRBJ2-1; CDR3: CASSTPAGNEQFF; DNA: TGTGCCAGCAGTACCCCGGCCGGGAATGAGCAGTTCTTC
V: TRBV5-1; D: TRBD1; size: -; J: TRBJ1-2; CDR3: CASSPEGGTGAHYGYTF; DNA: TGCGCCAGCAGCCCGGAAGGGGGGACAGGGGCTCACTATGGCTACACCTTC
V: TRBV4-1; D: -; size: -; J: TRBJ1-2; CDR3: CASSQEGSGGATGYTF; DNA: TGCGCCAGCAGCCAGGAAGGATCTGGGGGGGCGACTGGCTACACCTTC
V: TRBV5-1; D: -; size: -; J: TRBJ1-1; CDR3: CASSLAGESEAFF; DNA: TGCGCCAGCAGCTTGGCCGGGGAGAGTGAAGCTTTCTTT
V: TRBV19; D: -; size: -; J: TRBJ1-2; CDR3: CASSIQGPGYGYTF; DNA: TGTGCCAGTAGTATACAGGGGCCTGGCTATGGCTACACCTTC
V: TRBV6-6; D: -; size: -; J: TRBJ1-1; CDR3: CASSSGATEAFF; DNA: TGTGCCAGCAGTTCTGGGGCCACTGAAGCTTTCTTT
V: TRBV11-3; D: -; size: -; J: TRBJ1-1; CDR3: CASSLDFGSTEAFF; DNA: TGTGCCAGCAGCTTAGATTTCGGGAGCACTGAAGCTTTCTTT
V: TRBV5-1; D: TRBD1; size: -; J: TRBJ1-3; CDR3: CASSPTGVGNTIYF; DNA: TGCGCCAGCAGCCCCACAGGGGTTGGAAACACCATATATTTT
V: TRBV25-1; D: -; size: -; J: TRBJ1-1; CDR3: CASRAGAKGTEAFF; DNA: TGTGCCAGCAGAGCAGGGGCGAAGGGGACTGAAGCTTTCTTT
V: TRBV5-1; D: TRBD2; size: -; J: TRBJ2-2; CDR3: CASSLGLAGNTGELFF; DNA: TGCGCCAGCAGCTTGGGACTAGCGGGAAACACCGGGGAGCTGTTTTTT
V: TRBV19; D: -; size: -; J: TRBJ1-1; CDR3: CASGGRSGASTEAFF; DNA: TGTGCCAGTGGTGGACGTTCTGGGGCTAGCACTGAAGCTTTCTTT
V: TRBV30; D: -; size: -; J: TRBJ2-7; CDR3: CAWSLTGSEQYF; DNA: TGTGCCTGGAGTCTTACAGGGAGCGAGCAGTACTTC
V: TRBV29-1; D: -; size: -; J: TRBJ2-7; CDR3: CSVGGAYEQYF; DNA: TGCAGCGTTGGGGGCGCTTACGAGCAGTACTTC
V: TRBV7-6; D: TRBD1; size: -; J: TRBJ1-1; CDR3: CASSYRTGINTEAFF; DNA: TGTGCCAGCAGCTACCGGACAGGGATTAACACTGAAGCTTTCTTT
V: TRBV27; D: -; size: -; J: TRBJ1-2; CDR3: CASSPADTLYGYTF; DNA: TGTGCCAGCTCCCCGGCAGACACTCTCTATGGCTACACCTTC
V: TRBV7-2; D: TRBD1; size: once; J: TRBJ1-2; CDR3: CASSQDRATLANYGYTF; DNA: TGTGCCAGCAGCCAGGACAGGGCCACTCTAGCTAACTATGGCTACACCTTC
V: TRBV18; D: -; size: -; J: TRBJ1-3; CDR3: CASSPPAGQSSGNTIYF; DNA: TGTGCCAGCTCACCACCGGCAGGTCAGAGCTCTGGAAACACCATATATTTT
V: TRBV2; D: TRBD1; size: -; J: TRBJ1-2; CDR3: CASTDQGAGGYTF; DNA: TGTGCCAGCACCGACCAGGGGGCGGGTGGCTACACCTTC